Listed below are T cell receptor beta chains from one sample, sequenced in a study of T cells in Graves' hyperthyroidism and ophthalmopathy. One entry per CDR3 protein, called by TCRdb with MiXCR from the multiplex PCR reads. The sample holds around 500,000 distinct CDR3 sequences, 15% to 20% seen once. The sequenced sample consisted of blood. These receptors were collected from a woman between 25 and 40 years old with Graves' ophthalmopathy. The CDR3 runs from the conserved cysteine through the conserved F or W. A D gene is named only where the DNA matches it firmly. Clone size appears in some rows only: once, few, many, or a class for an expanded clone.

TRBV11-1	TRBD2	many	TRBJ2-7	CASSFGAGAIGPYEQYF	TGTGCCAGCAGCTTCGGAGCGGGAGCCATAGGTCCCTACGAGCAGTACTTC
TRBV13	-	-	TRBJ2-5	CASSGGEVGTQYF	TGTGCCAGCAGCGGAGGGGAAGTAGGGACCCAGTACTTC
TRBV4-2	-	-	TRBJ2-7	CASSQVGRGRGEQYF	TGTGCCAGCAGCCAAGTGGGGCGGGGTAGGGGCGAGCAGTACTTC
TRBV28	-	-	TRBJ1-5	CASSEYGSHQPQHF	TGTGCCAGCAGTGAATATGGTAGTCATCAGCCCCAGCATTTT
TRBV7-6	-	few	TRBJ1-3	CASSLAESSSGNTIYF	TGTGCCAGCAGCTTAGCCGAGTCTTCCTCTGGAAACACCATATATTTT
TRBV15	-	-	TRBJ2-6	CATSRDQGSGANVLTF	TGTGCCACCAGCAGAGATCAGGGTTCTGGGGCCAACGTCCTGACTTTC
TRBV20-1	-	many	TRBJ2-4	CSARGRREGKNIQYF	TGCAGTGCCAGGGGGAGGAGGGAAGGCAAAAACATTCAGTACTTC
TRBV6-5	-	many	TRBJ1-1	CASSYLDGEAFF	TGTGCCAGCAGTTACCTGGACGGGGAAGCTTTCTTT
TRBV7-2	TRBD1	-	TRBJ2-2	CASSSGTGGPGELFF	TGTGCCAGCAGCTCCGGGACAGGGGGCCCCGGGGAGCTGTTTTTT
TRBV7-9	-	-	TRBJ2-3	CASSLGPGGGDTQYF	TGTGCCAGCAGCTTAGGCCCCGGCGGTGGAGATACGCAGTATTTT
TRBV7-2	-	many	TRBJ2-1	CASSNANEQFF	TGTGCCAGCAGCAACGCCAATGAGCAGTTCTTC
TRBV28	-	-	TRBJ1-4	CASSLLGAGLATNEKLFF	TGTGCCAGCAGTTTACTGGGTGCAGGGTTAGCAACTAATGAAAAACTGTTTTTT
TRBV15	TRBD2	few	TRBJ2-3	CATRPGTNQNTDTQYF	TGTGCCACTCGTCCGGGGACTAACCAGAACACAGATACGCAGTATTTT
TRBV28	-	-	TRBJ1-1	CASSLKSEAFF	TGTGCCAGCAGTTTAAAATCTGAAGCTTTCTTT
TRBV28	TRBD1	many	TRBJ2-3	CASSLSGQGTDTQYF	TGTGCCAGCAGTTTAAGTGGACAGGGGACAGATACGCAGTATTTT
TRBV6-2/TRBV6-3	TRBD2	few	TRBJ2-3	CASSYPRLAAVWDTQYF	TGTGCCAGCAGTTACCCCCGACTAGCGGCCGTATGGGATACGCAGTATTTT
TRBV4-3	-	few	TRBJ1-2	CASSQEETALYGYTF	TGCGCCAGCAGCCAAGAAGAGACAGCGCTCTATGGCTACACCTTC
TRBV7-8	TRBD1	-	TRBJ2-2	CASSPRAGGAAGELFF	TGTGCCAGCAGCCCCCGGGCAGGGGGCGCGGCCGGGGAGCTGTTTTTT
TRBV19	TRBD2	few	TRBJ2-3	CASSIAGRVTDTQYF	TGTGCCAGTAGTATAGCCGGGAGGGTGACAGATACGCAGTATTTT
TRBV4-2	-	few	TRBJ2-1	CASSQDPQRSSYNEQFF	TGTGCCAGCAGCCAAGATCCCCAGCGCAGCTCCTACAATGAGCAGTTCTTC
TRBV30	-	many	TRBJ2-2	CGLFPNTGELFF	TGTGGCCTGTTCCCGAACACCGGGGAGCTGTTTTTT
TRBV10-3	-	-	TRBJ1-2	CAISESNRETSTF	TGTGCCATCAGTGAGTCAAACAGGGAAACTTCAACCTTC